The clone carrying this T cell receptor beta chain was observed many times. Its cognate antigen is unknown. The source of the sample is a study of Graves' ophthalmopathy and Graves' hyperthyroidism. Study outcomes and limitations: At around 70% sensitivity and approximately 72% specificity, the model predicted progression of the ophthalmopathy.

Researchers took RNA transcripts and amplified TCR beta CDR3 regions from them. RT-PCR in the first round used HTBI primers; a second-round multiplex PCR followed. TCRdb re-called the multiplex PCR reads with MiXCR, one entry per CDR3 protein. The sample contains hundreds of thousands of distinct CDR3 sequences, 40% of which appear only once. Between the trimmed V and J ends, which lost 5 bases and 2 bases, there was a span of 10 bases. Germline lookup yields CDR1 LNHNV and CDR2 YYDKDF (reference sequence). The CDR3 loop spans 13 amino acids. The receptor was derived from an adult man with Graves' ophthalmopathy. The sequenced sample consisted of peripheral blood. The chain uses TRBV15 and TRBJ2-7; D may be TRBD2 (6 bases). CDR3 protein: CATSGGRPYEQYF. CDR3 coding DNA: TGTGCCACCAGCGGAGGGAGGCCCTACGAGCAGTACTTC.